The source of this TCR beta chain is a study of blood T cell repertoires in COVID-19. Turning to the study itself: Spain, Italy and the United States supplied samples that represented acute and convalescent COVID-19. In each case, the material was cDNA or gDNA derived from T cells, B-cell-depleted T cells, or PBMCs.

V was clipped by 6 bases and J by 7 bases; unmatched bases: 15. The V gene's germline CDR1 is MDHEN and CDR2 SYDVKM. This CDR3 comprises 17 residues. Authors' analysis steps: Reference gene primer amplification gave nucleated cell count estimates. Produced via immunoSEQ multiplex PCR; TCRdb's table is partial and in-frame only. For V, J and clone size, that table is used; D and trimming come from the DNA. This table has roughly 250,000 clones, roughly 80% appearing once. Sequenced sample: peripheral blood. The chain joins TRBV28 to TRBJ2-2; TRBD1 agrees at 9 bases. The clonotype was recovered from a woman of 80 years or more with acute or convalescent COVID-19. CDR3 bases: TGTGCCAGCAGCCCCCACCGGGGACAGGGCACGAACGGGGAGCTGTTTTTT. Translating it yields CASSPHRGQGTNGELFF.